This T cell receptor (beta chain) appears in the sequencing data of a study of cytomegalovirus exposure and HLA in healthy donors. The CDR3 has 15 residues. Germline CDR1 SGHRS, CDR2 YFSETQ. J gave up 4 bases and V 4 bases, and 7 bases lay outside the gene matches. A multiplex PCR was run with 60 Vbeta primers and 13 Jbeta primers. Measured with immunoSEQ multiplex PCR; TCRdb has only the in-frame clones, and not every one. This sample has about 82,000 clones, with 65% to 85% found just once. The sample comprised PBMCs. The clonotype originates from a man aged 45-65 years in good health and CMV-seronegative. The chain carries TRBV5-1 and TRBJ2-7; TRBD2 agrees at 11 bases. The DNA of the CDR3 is TGCGCCAGCAGCAGCACCGGGACTAGCGGATACGAGCAGTACTTC. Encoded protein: CASSSTGTSGYEQYF.